Each of the 29 T cell receptor beta chains below was sequenced from the same sample in a study of CD8 T cells in ankylosing spondylitis. Study-level findings and limits: A TCR beta motif made of fewer than ten highly homologous variants seemed typical of ankylosing spondylitis blood.

Via MiXCR, TCRdb re-called the 5' RACE reads, giving one row per CDR3 protein. The sample contains about 540,000 distinct CDR3 sequences, approximately 11% of which appear only once. For these TCRs, the target antigens are not known. The sample was blood, either unsorted or a sorted T cell fraction (not recorded which). All receptors derive from a male donor with ankylosing spondylitis.

This clonotype occurred a few times. The chain combines TRBV11-2 with TRBJ2-1; D may match TRBD1 or TRBD2 (7 bases each). Germline CDR1 reads SGHAT; CDR2 reads FQNNGV. The length of the CDR3 is 14 residues. V shed 2 bases and J shed 8 bases, with 13 bases lying between them. Written as DNA, the CDR3 is TGTGCCAGCAGCTTACGCAGGGGGGGCTATGAGCAGTTCTTC. The encoded protein is CASSLRRGGYEQFF.

The table lists this clonotype with a few counts. This rearrangement joins TRBV28 to TRBJ2-4; the D gene could be TRBD1 or TRBD2 (5 bases each). CDR1 and CDR2 (germline): MDHEN, SYDVKM. V lost 5 bases and J 6 bases, leaving 14 bases between the germline ends. There are 14 residues in the CDR3. Written as DNA, the CDR3 is TGTGCCAGCAGTCTGAGGGGCCGGGGAAACATTCAGTACTTC. Protein: CASSLRGRGNIQYF. The full variable domain, completed using reference TRBV28 and TRBJ2-4, is DVKVTQSSRYLVKRTGEKVFLECVQDMDHENMFWYRQDPGLGLRLIYFSYDVKMKEKGDIPEGYSVSREKKERFSLILESASTNQTSMYLCASSLRGRGNIQYFGAGTRLSVL.

The sample holds a few counts of this clonotype. This chain joins TRBV2 and TRBJ2-6; D not resolved. Trimming pared 3 bases from V and 0 bases from J, leaving 6 bases between. The CDR3 covers 15 residues. The germline V gene has CDR1 SNHLY and CDR2 FYNNEI. The DNA for the CDR3 is TGTGCCAGCAGTGAGCGCATCTCTGGGGCCAACGTCCTGACTTTC. The encoded protein is CASSERISGANVLTF.

This chain connects TRBV7-2 to TRBJ2-3; possibly TRBD2 for D (5 bases). V lost 0 bases and J 1 base, leaving 8 bases between the germline ends. The CDR3 runs to 15 residues. Germline V gives CDR1 SGHTA, CDR2 FQGNSA. CDR3 residues: CASSLAPRGTDTQYF. CDR3 bases: TGTGCCAGCAGCTTAGCGCCGCGGGGCACAGATACGCAGTATTTT.

This clonotype was found a few times. V and J are TRBV9 and TRBJ2-6; D is undetermined. The CDR3 totals 16 residues. Trimming pared 0 bases from V and 0 bases from J, leaving 7 bases between. Germline V gene lookup returns CDR1 SGDLS and CDR2 YYNGEE. DNA of the CDR3: TGTGCCAGCAGCGTAGATCAGCGCTCTGGGGCCAACGTCCTGACTTTC. This gives the protein CASSVDQRSGANVLTF. Complete variable domain (other parts from reference TRBV9 and TRBJ2-6): DSGVTQTPKHLITATGQRVTLRCSPRSGDLSVYWYQQSLDQGLQFLIQYYNGEERAKGNILERFSAQQFPDLHSELNLSSLELGDSALYFCASSVDQRSGANVLTFGAGSRLTVL.

The genes are TRBV20-1 and TRBJ2-5; 8 nucleotides line up with TRBD2. The CDR3 is made up of 16 amino acids. V lost 7 bases, J lost 3 bases, and 16 bases stayed unmatched. Germline V gene lookup returns CDR1 DFQATT and CDR2 SNEGSKA (reference sequence). CDR3 sequence reads: CSVPLLLAGGEETQYF. The CDR3 DNA sequence: TGCAGTGTCCCCCTCCTACTTGCGGGAGGCGAAGAGACCCAGTACTTC.

The chain is built from TRBV5-6 and TRBJ2-1; D is ambiguous. Trimming removed 4 bases at V and 12 bases at J, with 17 bases between. This CDR3 region has 13 residues. Germline values: CDR1 SGHDT, CDR2 YYEEEE. CDR3: CASSHGRGRTQFF. The CDR3 DNA is TGTGCCAGCAGCCATGGTCGTGGGCGTACGCAGTTCTTC.

This clonotype was detected a few times. The chain links TRBV5-1 to TRBJ1-5; a possible D gene is TRBD1 (6 bases). The germline V gene has CDR1 SGHRS and CDR2 YFSETQ. CDR3 length: 15 amino acids. The germline V and J ends were trimmed by 4 bases and 3 bases, with 14 bases remaining between them. The CDR3: CASSPRGGLNQPQHF. For the CDR3, the DNA is TGCGCCAGCAGCCCGAGGGGGGGGCTCAATCAGCCCCAGCATTTT.

This clonotype was detected a few times. V and J are TRBV7-9 and TRBJ1-2; possible D gene TRBD1, 5 bases. The CDR3 is 13 amino acids. Germline V gene lookup returns CDR1 SEHNR and CDR2 FQNEAQ (reference sequence). V lost 6 bases and J 8 bases, leaving 16 bases between the germline ends. CDR3 bases: TGTGCCAGCAGATCCAGCGTAGGGGACGGCTACACCTTC. Encoded protein: CASRSSVGDGYTF.

The chain carries TRBV20-1 and TRBJ1-4; D not resolved. The CDR3 covers 13 residues. The V gene lost 6 bases and the J gene lost 14 bases, with 22 bases spanning the gap. Per germline, CDR1 DFQATT and CDR2 SNEGSKA (reference sequence). This CDR3 is CSATDPWSGWLFF. The CDR3 bases are TGCAGTGCAACGGACCCCTGGTCGGGATGGCTGTTTTTT.

This clonotype was detected once. This may stem from a read error, because a much larger clone lies one nucleotide away. J is TRBJ2-1 and V is TRBV3-1, with a tentative D call TRBD2 (6 bases). The germline gives CDR1 LGHDT, CDR2 YNNKEL (reference sequence). CDR3 length equals 17 residues. The CDR3 DNA reads TGTGCCTGCAGCCCCCAAGCTCCCAGCGGGCCAGATAATGAGCAGTTCTTC. This gives the protein CACSPQAPSGPDNEQFF.

This clonotype has more than one count but fewer than ten. The J gene is TRBJ1-5, the V gene TRBV20-1; TRBD1 might be the D (5 bases). Germline assignment: CDR1 DFQATT and CDR2 SNEGSKA (reference sequence). The CDR3 is made up of 12 amino acids. Trimming shortened V by 4 bases and J by 5 bases, and 9 bases separated the two germline ends. CDR3 region: CSANRGHQPQHF. For the CDR3, the DNA is TGCAGTGCTAATCGGGGACATCAGCCCCAGCATTTT.

The table lists this clonotype with a few counts. The rearrangement links TRBV6-6 to TRBJ1-5, with D unresolved. V lost 6 bases, J lost 3 bases, and 9 bases lay in between. CDR1 is MNHNY and CDR2 is SVGAGI in the germline V gene (reference sequence). The CDR3 covers 13 residues. The CDR3 loop is CASRGPVNQPQHF. The CDR3 region has the DNA TGTGCCAGCAGAGGACCAGTCAATCAGCCCCAGCATTTT.

This clonotype was counted between two and nine times. The chain combines TRBV7-7 with TRBJ2-5, with unresolved D. CDR3 size: 12 residues. V was pared by 2 bases and J by 7 bases, with 8 bases between. Germline CDR1 and CDR2: SSHAT and FNYEAQ (reference sequence). The chain's CDR3 is CASSLSHGTQYF. The DNA for the CDR3 is TGTGCCAGCAGCTTATCTCATGGGACCCAGTACTTC.

The chain carries TRBV27 and TRBJ2-2; the match to TRBD2 covers 7 bases. J gave up 7 bases and V 8 bases, and 13 bases lay outside the gene matches. From germline, CDR1 is MNHEY and CDR2 SMNVEV (reference sequence). This CDR3 has 15 residues. CDR3 in amino acids: CASRGGSLGGGELFF. In nucleotides, the CDR3 is TGTGCCAGCCGGGGAGGGTCCCTCGGAGGCGGGGAGCTGTTTTTT.

This clonotype has only a few counts. The V and J genes are TRBV5-6 and TRBJ2-2; 13 nucleotides agree with TRBD2. The junction had 7 bases not matched to a gene; V was cut back by 5 bases and J by 6 bases. CDR1 SGHDT and CDR2 YYEEEE come from the germline V gene. The CDR3 runs 16 residues. The CDR3 region has the DNA TGTGCCAGCAGTCATGGACTAGCGGGAGTGGCCGGGGAGCTGTTTTTT. It codes for CASSHGLAGVAGELFF.

This clonotype was counted only a few times. In nucleotides, the CDR3 is TGCGCCAGCAGTAATTTTAGCGGTCCTCGGGAGACCCAGTACTTC. It is translated as CASSNFSGPRETQYF. V usage is TRBV5-1 and J usage is TRBJ2-5; TRBD2 might be the D (6 bases). Germline CDR1 and CDR2: SGHRS and YFSETQ. The V gene lost 5 bases and the J gene lost 5 bases, with 19 bases spanning the gap. The CDR3 length is 15 residues.

This chain connects TRBV10-3 to TRBJ1-2; TRBD1 might be the D (6 bases). The V end lost 3 bases, the J end lost 7 bases, and 12 bases lay between the germline ends. The CDR3 runs to 13 residues. Germline assignment: CDR1 ENHRY and CDR2 SYGVKD. The CDR3 loop is CAISDSGEAGYTF. CDR3 DNA: TGTGCCATCAGTGATTCAGGGGAGGCTGGCTACACCTTC.

The chain couples TRBV5-1 to TRBJ2-5; 8 nucleotides align to TRBD2. CDR1 and CDR2 from the germline V gene are SGHRS and YFSETQ. With V trimmed by 4 bases and J by 4 bases, 6 bases remained unmatched. The CDR3 covers 14 residues. The CDR3 sequence is CASSPGGSRETQYF. CDR3 DNA sequence: TGCGCCAGCAGCCCGGGAGGGTCGCGAGAGACCCAGTACTTC.

Ten or more counts support this clonotype. The V gene is TRBV30, the J gene TRBJ1-4; 9 bases agree with TRBD1. After removal of 5 bases from V and 8 bases from J, the junction contained 0 bases not matched to a gene. CDR1 GTSNPN and CDR2 SVGIG come from the germline V gene (reference sequence). This CDR3 region has 11 residues. This CDR3 reads CAWGTGEKLFF. The CDR3, as DNA: TGTGCCTGGGGGACAGGGGAAAAACTGTTTTTT.

The chain couples TRBV20-1 to TRBJ2-7; 8 nucleotides align to TRBD2. Germline assignment: CDR1 DFQATT and CDR2 SNEGSKA (reference sequence). V shed 1 base, J shed 0 bases, and the junction held 8 bases outside the gene matches. The CDR3 is 16 amino acids. The CDR3 loop is CSARGPPGLGSYEQYF. DNA of the CDR3: TGCAGTGCTAGAGGCCCCCCGGGACTAGGCTCCTACGAGCAGTACTTC.

This clonotype turned up a few times. The gene calls are TRBV18 and TRBJ1-6, with D uncertain. Per germline, CDR1 KGHSH and CDR2 LQKENI. With 3 bases removed from V and 13 bases from J, the gap between germline ends came to 13 bases. This CDR3 is 13 amino acids long. The CDR3 is CASSPGRTEPLHF. CDR3 nucleotide sequence: TGTGCCAGCTCACCCGGACGTACAGAGCCCCTCCACTTT.

The chain has TRBV27 and TRBJ2-1; TRBD1 is a possible D gene (6 bases). Trimming left V 5 bases short and J 7 bases short, with 18 bases between. This CDR3 is built from 15 residues. The V gene's germline CDR1 is MNHEY and CDR2 SMNVEV (reference sequence). CDR3 bases: TGTGCCAGCAGTACCCTGGGGGCGAGTAAGAATGAGCAGTTCTTC. Its protein product is CASSTLGASKNEQFF.

This clonotype has a count of ten or more. The V call is TRBV29-1, the J call TRBJ2-3, with TRBD2 as a possible D gene (7 bases). The CDR3 totals 14 residues. V lost 3 bases to trimming and J lost 1 base, with 11 bases between them. Germline assignment: CDR1 SQVTM and CDR2 ANQGSEA. The CDR3 nucleotides are TGCAGCGTTGATGGGGGGGCTCGCACAGATACGCAGTATTTT. It codes for CSVDGGARTDTQYF.

This clonotype showed up many times. The chain carries TRBV29-1 and TRBJ2-1; D might be TRBD1 (6 bases). The V end lost 3 bases, the J end lost 10 bases, and 19 bases lay between the germline ends. Germline CDR1 reads SQVTM; CDR2 reads ANQGSEA. This CDR3 spans 14 amino acids. The CDR3 DNA reads TGCAGCGTTGAGAGGGGGATCCGGGTGGGGGAGCAGTTCTTC. Its translation is CSVERGIRVGEQFF.

V usage is TRBV15 and J usage is TRBJ2-7; TRBD1 is a possible D gene (6 bases). Trimming stripped 0 bases from V and 9 bases from J, with 12 bases between. CDR1 LNHNV and CDR2 YYDKDF come from the germline V gene (reference sequence). The CDR3 has 13 residues. In DNA, the CDR3 is TGTGCCACCAGCAGAGATAACAGGGACGTGCAGTACGTC. It is translated as CATSRDNRDVQYV.

The chain recombines TRBV11-3 with TRBJ1-6; D ambiguous. Germline CDR1 and CDR2: SGHNT and YENEEA. Trimming left V 1 base short and J 8 bases short, with 15 bases between. This CDR3 has 16 residues. For the CDR3, the DNA is TGTGCCAGCAGCTTAGCGTTCGGCTACGGCGATTCACCCCTCCACTTT. It codes for CASSLAFGYGDSPLHF.

In its sample, this clonotype was seen a few times. The genes are TRBV25-1 and TRBJ2-7; 8 bases are shared with TRBD1. Trimming cost V 6 bases and J 4 bases; bases outside gene matches: 17. This CDR3 comprises 17 residues. Germline CDR1 reads MGHDK; CDR2 reads SYGVNS. The chain's CDR3 is CASSPWDRPPHQYEQYF. CDR3 nucleotide sequence: TGTGCCAGCAGCCCCTGGGACAGGCCCCCCCACCAATACGAGCAGTACTTC.

This clonotype was observed many times. This chain uses TRBV6-6 with TRBJ1-1; 8 bases are a match to TRBD1. Germline assignment: CDR1 MNHNY and CDR2 SVGAGI (reference sequence). The trim removed 2 bases at V and 8 bases at J, leaving 4 bases unmatched. The CDR3 runs to 13 residues. Here the CDR3 DNA reads TGTGCCAGCAGTTACCCCGGACAGGGCGAAGCTTTCTTT. Its protein is CASSYPGQGEAFF.